Listed below are T cell receptor beta chains from one sample, sequenced in a study of breast tumors, draining lymph nodes, adjacent tissues. TCRdb called the multiplex PCR reads again in MiXCR, with one record for every CDR3 protein. The table includes under 70,000 distinct CDR3 sequences, around two fifths detected once. Sequencing was done on a sample of breast tumor tissue. The receptors come from a female donor with breast cancer. Some clones in this sample may be carry-over from other donors' samples. Each CDR3 is given with its conserved first and last residue. The D gene is left open where the match is weak. Rows may omit the clone size; those that give it use once, few, many or a size class.

D,V,length,J,size,DNA,CDR3
.,TRBV7-3,13,TRBJ2-1,many,TGTGCCAGCAGCCATCCGGGACTGCATGAGCAGTTCTTC,CASSHPGLHEQFF
.,TRBV6-6,17,TRBJ1-2,many,TGTGCCAGCAGACTAAGGAAGGGTCGGACCTCTATCTATGGCTACACCTTC,CASRLRKGRTSIYGYTF
TRBD1,TRBV9,15,TRBJ1-5,many,TGTGCCAGCAGCCCCCGACAGGGGCGGCATCGAACCCAGCATTTT,CASSPRQGRHRTQHF
.,TRBV12-5,14,TRBJ2-3,.,TGTGCTAGTGGTTTGGCCGGAACCTCAGATACGCAGTATTTT,CASGLAGTSDTQYF
.,TRBV4-1,18,TRBJ1-4,many,TGCGCCAGCAGCCAAGATCTCAGGTTTGCGTTAGCTAATGAAAAACTGTTTTTT,CASSQDLRFALANEKLFF
.,TRBV25-1,20,TRBJ2-7,.,.,CDSSFYICSAISGARYEQYF
.,TRBV20-1,13,TRBJ2-2,.,TGCAGTGCTAGAGATCGCGGGTCAGGGGAGCTGTTTTTT,CSARDRGSGELFF
.,TRBV29-1,14,TRBJ2-6,many,TGCAGCGTTTGGGAACGCTCTGGGGCCAACGTCCTGACTTTC,CSVWERSGANVLTF
.,TRBV30,15,TRBJ1-6,.,TGTGCCTGGAGTATGGTGGGGACGGGCAATTCACCCCTCCACTTT,CAWSMVGTGNSPLHF
.,TRBV25-1,13,TRBJ1-1,few,TGTGCCAGCAGTGAGGTGCTGGGGACTGAAGCTTTCTTT,CASSEVLGTEAFF
.,TRBV30,17,TRBJ1-2,many,TGTGCCTTACGTACCCCAGGACTAGGGGCTCAAAACTATGGCTACACCTTC,CALRTPGLGAQNYGYTF
.,TRBV29-1,12,TRBJ2-7,.,TGCAGCGCTGTGGGGGGCTCCTACGAGCAGTACTTC,CSAVGGSYEQYF
.,TRBV6-5,13,TRBJ2-5,once,TGTGCCAGCAAACGCTCGGCCGGGGAGACCCAGTACTTC,CASKRSAGETQYF
.,TRBV19,15,TRBJ2-3,many,TGTGCCAGTAGTCCAAACCGCAGGGGGGCAGATACGCAGTATTTT,CASSPNRRGADTQYF
.,TRBV10-1,14,TRBJ2-5,.,TGCGCCAGCAGCACGGGACACTCGCCGGAGACCCAGTACTTC,CASSTGHSPETQYF
TRBD2,TRBV11-3,16,TRBJ2-1,many,TGTGCCAGCAGCTTAGGGCGGGGGGGCCCTGGGGATGAGCAGTTCTTC,CASSLGRGGPGDEQFF
.,TRBV27,16,TRBJ2-3,many,TGTGCCAGCAGTTTGCGTCTAGCGATCGGCACAGATACGCAGTATTTT,CASSLRLAIGTDTQYF
.,TRBV24-1,12,TRBJ2-1,many,TGTGCCACCAGTGCCGCAAACCCATGGCAGTTCTTC,CATSAANPWQFF
.,TRBV20-1,15,TRBJ2-5,.,TGCAGTGCTAGGGGCCGCTCTGGGACCAGAGAGAACCAGTACTTC,CSARGRSGTRENQYF
TRBD1,TRBV12-3/TRBV12-4,14,TRBJ2-5,.,TGTGCCAGCAGTCGCCGGACAGGGGAGGGGACCCAGTGCTTC,CASSRRTGEGTQCF
TRBD2,TRBV29-1,16,TRBJ2-6,.,TGCAGCGTACTAGCGGGGAGTGGGTCTGGGGCCAACGTCCTGACTTTC,CSVLAGSGSGANVLTF
TRBD2,TRBV3-1,15,TRBJ2-7,.,TGTCCCAGCAGCCTACAAGCGGGGCCCCTTCTGGAGCAGTACTTC,CPSSLQAGPLLEQYF
.,TRBV15,12,TRBJ2-3,.,TGTGCCACCAGCAGAGTACAGAATACGCAGTATTTT,CATSRVQNTQYF
TRBD1,TRBV29-1,13,TRBJ1-6,.,TGCAGCGTTGTGGGGACAGGGAATTCACCCCTCCACTTT,CSVVGTGNSPLHF
TRBD1,TRBV20-1,14,TRBJ2-7,once,TGCAGTGCTGCTAATGACAGGGATTTGGGCGAGCAGTACTTC,CSAANDRDLGEQYF
TRBD2,TRBV18,16,TRBJ2-3,few,TGTGCCAGCTCACCAAGGGGACTAGCGAATACAGATACGCAGTATTTT,CASSPRGLANTDTQYF